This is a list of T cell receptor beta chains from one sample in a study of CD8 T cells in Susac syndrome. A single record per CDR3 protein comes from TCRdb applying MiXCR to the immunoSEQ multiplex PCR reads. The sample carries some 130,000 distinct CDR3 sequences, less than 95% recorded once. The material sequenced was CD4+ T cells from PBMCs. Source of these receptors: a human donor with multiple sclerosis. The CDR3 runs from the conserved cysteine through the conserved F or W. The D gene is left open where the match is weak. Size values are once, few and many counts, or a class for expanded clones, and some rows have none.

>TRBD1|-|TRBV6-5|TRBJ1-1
TGTGCCAGCAGTTTTCTCAGGGGGCGCACTGAAGCTTTCTTT
CASSFLRGRTEAFF
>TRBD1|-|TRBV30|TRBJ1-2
TGTGCCTGGAATAAGGGACAGGGGATAGAGGGCTACACCTTC
CAWNKGQGIEGYTF
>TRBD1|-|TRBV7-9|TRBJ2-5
TGTGCCAGCAGCTTTTACGGTTTTGGACAGGGAGCAGAGACCCAGTACTTC
CASSFYGFGQGAETQYF
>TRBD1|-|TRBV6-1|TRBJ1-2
TGTGCCAGCAGCCGGGGACAGGATCTCACTGGCTCCTATGGCTACACCTTC
CASSRGQDLTGSYGYTF
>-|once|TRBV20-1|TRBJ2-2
TGCAGTGCTAGAACTCGAAACACCGGGGAGCTGTTTTTT
CSARTRNTGELFF
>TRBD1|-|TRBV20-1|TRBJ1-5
TGCAGTGCTCGCGCCTCGGGACAGGGTAATCAGCCCCAGCATTTT
CSARASGQGNQPQHF
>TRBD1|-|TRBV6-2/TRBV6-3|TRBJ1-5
TGTGCCAGCAGTTCGGACAGGGGGTATCAGCCCCAGCATTTT
CASSSDRGYQPQHF
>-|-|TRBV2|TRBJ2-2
TGTGCCAGCAGTCGGCAGGGGACCGGGGAGCTGTTTTTT
CASSRQGTGELFF
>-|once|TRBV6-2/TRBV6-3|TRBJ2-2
TGTGCCAGCAGTCTCCGAAGGAACGGGGAGCTGTTTTTT
CASSLRRNGELFF
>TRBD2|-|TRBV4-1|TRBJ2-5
TGCGCCAGCAGCTCAATGGAACGGACTAGCGGGGAGACCCAGTACTTC
CASSSMERTSGETQYF
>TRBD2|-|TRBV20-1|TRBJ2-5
TGCAGTGCTAGAGTTGGACTAGCGCTACAAGAGACCCAGTACTTC
CSARVGLALQETQYF
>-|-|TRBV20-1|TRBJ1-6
TGCAGTGCTAATACAGGGACTAATAATTCACCCCTCCACTTT
CSANTGTNNSPLHF
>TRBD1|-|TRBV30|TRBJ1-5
TGTGCCTGGAGTACCAAAGGAACCGGGACAGGTCTCCTACGGCAGCCCCAGCATTTT
CAWSTKGTGTGLLRQPQHF
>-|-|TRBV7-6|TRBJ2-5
TGTGCCAGCAGCCCCGGATGGGGGGGGCCCGGGACCCAGTACTTC
CASSPGWGGPGTQYF
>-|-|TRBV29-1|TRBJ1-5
TGCAGCGTTGTCGAGGGGATTAGCAATCAGCCCCAGCATTTT
CSVVEGISNQPQHF
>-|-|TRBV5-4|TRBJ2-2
TGTGCCAGCAGCTCCGGCGGGTTCATCTCCGGGGAGCTGTTTTTT
CASSSGGFISGELFF
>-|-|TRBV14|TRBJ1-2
TGTGCCAGCAGCGAAGATCAGGTCTATGGCTACACCTTC
CASSEDQVYGYTF
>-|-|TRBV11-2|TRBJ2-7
TGTGCCAGCAGCCTGGCCCTCCCTGGGAACGAGCAGTACTTC
CASSLALPGNEQYF
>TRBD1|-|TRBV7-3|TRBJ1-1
TGTGCCAGCAGCCAGGACAGGGGTCAGAACACTGAAGCTTTCTTT
CASSQDRGQNTEAFF
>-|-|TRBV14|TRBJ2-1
TGTGCCAGCAGCCAAGTACAGGCGGAGCAGTTCTTC
CASSQVQAEQFF
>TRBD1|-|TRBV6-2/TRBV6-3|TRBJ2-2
TGTGCCAGCAGTTCCATAAATACCCACAGGGGAAACACCGGGGAGCTGTTTTTT
CASSSINTHRGNTGELFF
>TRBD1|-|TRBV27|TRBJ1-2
TGTGCCAGCAGTCACTCCGCGCCCGGGACAGCCTTTTTAAACTATGGCTACACCTTC
CASSHSAPGTAFLNYGYTF
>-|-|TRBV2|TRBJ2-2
TGTGCCAGCAGTGAAGTCAGGGGTTGGAACACCGGGGAGCTGTTTTTT
CASSEVRGWNTGELFF
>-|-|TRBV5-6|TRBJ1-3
TGTGCCAGCAGCTTTGGACCCCTTACTGGAAACACCATATATTTT
CASSFGPLTGNTIYF
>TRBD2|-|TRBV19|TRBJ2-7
TGTGCCAGTAGTCTCCTTCGCCCAGCGGGGGCCTACGAGCAGTACTTC
CASSLLRPAGAYEQYF
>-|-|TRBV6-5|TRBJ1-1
TGTGCCAGCAGGAGGGACATGGCTGAAGCTTTCTTT
CASRRDMAEAFF
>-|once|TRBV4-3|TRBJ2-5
TGCGCCAGCAGCCAACAGGGATTCGGAGAGACCCAGTACTTC
CASSQQGFGETQYF
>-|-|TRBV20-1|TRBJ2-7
TGCAGTGCCCCCGCAGGGACTTACGAGCAGTACTTC
CSAPAGTYEQYF
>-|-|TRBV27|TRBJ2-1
TGTGCCAGCAGTACCAAGTCAGGCCGGGGTGAGCAGTTCTTC
CASSTKSGRGEQFF
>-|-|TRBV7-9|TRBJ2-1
TGTGCCAGCAGCCCTGGACCCTGGGGCGATGAGCAGTTCTTC
CASSPGPWGDEQFF
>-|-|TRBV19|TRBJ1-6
TGTGCCAGTACTACACACAGGGAGAATTCACCCCTCCACTTT
CASTTHRENSPLHF
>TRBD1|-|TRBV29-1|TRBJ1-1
TGCAGCGTAAAACAGGGGACGAAGGCTGAAGCTTTCTTT
CSVKQGTKAEAFF
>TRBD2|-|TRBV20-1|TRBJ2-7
TGCAGTGCTGGGACTAGCGGGAGAGGCGCCTACGAGCAGTACTTC
CSAGTSGRGAYEQYF
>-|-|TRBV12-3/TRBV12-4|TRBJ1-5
TGTGCCAGCTCGGTCGGCGGGGGAATAAGCAATCAGCCCCAGCATTTT
CASSVGGGISNQPQHF
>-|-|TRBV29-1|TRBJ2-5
TGCAGCGTTGATGTGGAGACCCAGTACTTC
CSVDVETQYF
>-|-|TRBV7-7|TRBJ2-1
TGTGCCAGCAGCTTAAGCCTAGTCTCCTACAATGAGCAGTTCTTC
CASSLSLVSYNEQFF
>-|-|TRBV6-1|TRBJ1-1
TGTGCCAGCAGTACCCAGACAGCGAACACTGAAGCTTTCTTT
CASSTQTANTEAFF
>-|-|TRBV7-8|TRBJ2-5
TGTGCCAGCAGCTTAGGGCGGCTCGCGGGGACCCAGTACTTC
CASSLGRLAGTQYF
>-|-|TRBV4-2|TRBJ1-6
TGTGCCAGCAGCCAAGAGGGGAGCTCCTATAATTCACCCCTCCACTTT
CASSQEGSSYNSPLHF
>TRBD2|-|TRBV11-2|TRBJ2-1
TGTGCCAGCAGCTCGACCGTGGGGGGGACCATCTACAATGAGCAGTTCTTC
CASSSTVGGTIYNEQFF
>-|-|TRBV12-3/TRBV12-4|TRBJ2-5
TGTTCCACCGGGGTCGGACAAGAGACCCAGTACTTC
CSTGVGQETQYF
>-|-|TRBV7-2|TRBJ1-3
TGTGCCAGCAGCTTAGGGCTCCCTGGAAACACCATATATTTT
CASSLGLPGNTIYF
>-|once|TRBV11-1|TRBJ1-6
TGTGCCAGCAGCTCCCCGAAGAGGGCCTTGAATTCACCCCTCCACTTT
CASSSPKRALNSPLHF
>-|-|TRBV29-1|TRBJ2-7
TGCAGCGTCGCAGGGGAGGTCTACGAGCAGTACTTC
CSVAGEVYEQYF
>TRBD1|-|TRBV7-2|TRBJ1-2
TGTGCCAGCAGCTTAGGCCGGGGGTCCGGGACAGAACTCGACACCTTC
CASSLGRGSGTELDTF
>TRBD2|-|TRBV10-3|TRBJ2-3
TGTGCCATCAGTGCCCCAATCGGGACTAGCGGGAGTAGGGGAGATACGCAGTATTTT
CAISAPIGTSGSRGDTQYF
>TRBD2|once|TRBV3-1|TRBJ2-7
TGTGCCAGCAGCCTTAGCGGGAGGAACGAGCAGTACTTC
CASSLSGRNEQYF
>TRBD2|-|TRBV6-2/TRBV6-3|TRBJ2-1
TGTGCCAGCAGCAACAGACGGACTAGCGAAAGGCGGAATGAGCAGTTCTTC
CASSNRRTSERRNEQFF
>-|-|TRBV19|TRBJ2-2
TGTGCCAGTACCAAAGACAGGAACACCGGGGAGCTGTTTTTT
CASTKDRNTGELFF
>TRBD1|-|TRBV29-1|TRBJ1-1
TGCAGCGTTGCCCCGGGACAGGGGGGGAACGCTTTCTTT
CSVAPGQGGNAFF
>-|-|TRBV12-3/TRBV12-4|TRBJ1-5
TGTGCCAGCAGCTACGGACAGCTTCTCAATCAGCCCCAGCATTTT
CASSYGQLLNQPQHF
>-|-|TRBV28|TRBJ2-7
TGTGCCAGCAGTTTCGCCGGGATTACCTACGAGCAGTACTTC
CASSFAGITYEQYF
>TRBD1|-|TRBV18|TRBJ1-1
TGTGCCAGCTCACCGAGACAGGGGGACACTGAAGCTTTCTTT
CASSPRQGDTEAFF
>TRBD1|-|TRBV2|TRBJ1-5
TGTGCCAGCAGTGAGACAGGGGTAAATCAGCCCCAGCATTTT
CASSETGVNQPQHF